Below are 26 T cell receptor beta chains sequenced from a single sample in a study of T cell clones after liver transplantation. Some clones are missing from TCRdb's copy, which holds only in-frame ones; the method was immunoSEQ multiplex PCR. The sample consists of about 80,000 clones, about 84% of them appearing once. Specimen: CD4+ T cells from blood, collected approximately 45 months after liver transplant. These receptors were obtained from a human patient who received a liver transplant. The graft donor may account for some of the T cells.

The chain is built from TRBV7-2 and TRBJ1-2; TRBD1 matches at 9 bases. Germline CDR1 is SGHTA and CDR2 is FQGNSA. This CDR3 is built from 17 residues. Trimming cost V 3 bases and J 4 bases; bases outside gene matches: 12. The CDR3 is CASSFPGTGRDSYGYTF. The CDR3 DNA reads as TGTGCCAGCAGCTTTCCTGGGACAGGGAGGGATAGCTATGGCTACACCTTC.

This chain links TRBV6-5 with TRBJ2-7, with D perhaps matching TRBD2 (5 bases). Germline V CDR1 and CDR2: MNHEY, SVGAGI. The CDR3 covers 13 residues. V dropped 8 bases and J dropped 7 bases, with 18 bases sitting between them. The CDR3 here is CASSGTGFGEQYF. The CDR3 nucleotides read TGTGCCAGCTCCGGTACGGGGTTTGGAGAGCAGTACTTC.

The chain is built from TRBV18 and TRBJ2-3, with D tentatively TRBD1 or TRBD2 (5 bases each). Trimming left V 4 bases short and J 6 bases short, with 17 bases between. CDR3 length equals 15 residues. Germline lookup yields CDR1 KGHSH and CDR2 LQKENI. CDR3 amino acids: CASSLGVQGPDTQYF. CDR3 sequence (DNA): TGTGCCAGCTCACTGGGGGTGCAAGGTCCGGATACGCAGTATTTT.

This rearrangement joins TRBV28 to TRBJ2-7; 9 nucleotides agree with TRBD1. Per germline, CDR1 MDHEN and CDR2 SYDVKM. The length of the CDR3 is 14 residues. V shed 4 bases, J shed 4 bases, and the junction held 5 bases outside the gene matches. CDR3 sequence reads: CASSSGQGPYEQYF. CDR3 in DNA: TGTGCCAGCAGTTCCGGACAGGGGCCGTACGAGCAGTACTTC.

This clone was detected a few times. The rearrangement uses TRBV27 and TRBJ2-2; 10 bases map to TRBD2. CDR1 and CDR2 (germline): MNHEY, SMNVEV (reference sequence). The CDR3 is 17 residues long. Trimming removed 5 bases from V and 3 bases from J; junction bases left unmatched: 9. The CDR3 nucleotides read TGTGCCAGCAGTCCACACCGGACTAGCGGTTACACCGGGGAGCTGTTTTTT. This sequence encodes CASSPHRTSGYTGELFF.

The V call is TRBV9, the J call TRBJ2-3; 8 nucleotides match TRBD2. V shed 4 bases and J 4 bases; nucleotides not matched to a gene: 8. The CDR3 covers 15 residues. Looked up from germline, CDR1 is SGDLS and CDR2 is YYNGEE. CDR3 in DNA: TGTGCCAGCAGCCCCCGGGGGGGGCGGTCAGATACGCAGTATTTT. Translation gives CASSPRGGRSDTQYF.

This chain connects TRBV28 to TRBJ1-2, with no clear D. The ends were cut back, 6 bases at V and 4 bases at J, with 12 bases in the middle. The CDR3 sequence is 13 residues long. CDR1 and CDR2 from the germline V gene are MDHEN and SYDVKM. CDR3 DNA: TGTGCCAGCAGGGGCCTGGGGTTCTATGGCTACACCTTC. It yields the protein CASRGLGFYGYTF.

This chain uses TRBV7-6 with TRBJ2-1; a weak D match, TRBD2 (5 bases). Trimming left V 5 bases short and J 7 bases short, with 15 bases between. Germline V gives CDR1 SGHVS, CDR2 FNYEAQ. The CDR3 loop spans 14 amino acids. The CDR3 reads CASSPLASNNEQFF. The CDR3 DNA follows: TGTGCCAGCAGCCCCCTAGCATCGAATAATGAGCAGTTCTTC.

This clone was counted once. The CDR3 protein is CASSLTWPNEQFF. The CDR3 region has the DNA TGTGCCAGCAGCTTAACGTGGCCTAATGAGCAGTTCTTC. The rearrangement links TRBV7-3 to TRBJ2-1, with D hard to call. The CDR3 length is 13 residues. V was clipped by 0 bases and J by 7 bases, with 7 bases between them. The germline V gene has CDR1 SGHTA and CDR2 FQGTGA.

This chain links TRBV7-2 with TRBJ1-2; tentative D call: TRBD1 (6 bases). The length of the CDR3 is 14 residues. Germline CDR1 reads SGHTA; CDR2 reads FQGNSA. The ends were cut back, 4 bases at V and 2 bases at J, with 11 bases in the middle. CDR3 sequence (DNA): TGTGCCAGCAGCTATAAGGGACAAAACTATGGCTACACCTTC. Protein: CASSYKGQNYGYTF.

The CDR3 bases are TGTGCCAGCAGCTTTGGGGGAGGAGCAGAGACCCAGTACTTC. This encodes CASSFGGGAETQYF. The chain has TRBV7-9 and TRBJ2-5; D perhaps matches TRBD2 (6 bases). The CDR3 is made up of 14 amino acids. Trimming cost V 3 bases and J 4 bases, with 12 bases left between them. Germline V gene sequence: CDR1 SEHNR, CDR2 FQNEAQ (reference sequence).

Concerning this clone itself: At one of its ends the junction is not consistent with the germline gene, which may arise from a read error. CDR3 in DNA: TGCGCCAGCAGCCAAGTCCCCGGGACCGTCGATTCCTACAATGATCAGTTCTTC. This gives the protein CASSQVPGTVDSYNDQFF. The rearrangement joins TRBV4-1 to TRBJ2-1; D might be TRBD1 or TRBD2, each matching 5 bases. The CDR3 consists of 18 residues. Germline-derived CDR1 and CDR2 are MGHRA and YSYEKL.

V is TRBV1 and J is TRBJ1-2. TRBV1 is a documented pseudogene. There are 14 residues in the CDR3. As DNA, the CDR3 is TGCACCAGCAGCCCCGTCCCCGAGACCTATGGCTACACCTTC. It translates to CTSSPVPETYGYTF.

The V and J genes are TRBV14 and TRBJ1-3; D remains ambiguous. The CDR3 sequence is 14 residues long. Germline CDR1 is SGHDN and CDR2 is FVKESK. Trimming took off 1 base at V and 0 bases at J, with 4 bases between the two ends. DNA of the CDR3: TGTGCCAGCAGCCAAGTGAGCTCTGGAAACACCATATATTTT. Translation: CASSQVSSGNTIYF.

The rearrangement links TRBV18 to TRBJ2-3; TRBD2 aligns across 7 bases. Trimming at V came to 2 bases and at J to 4 bases, leaving 6 bases not matched to a gene. Per the germline V gene, CDR1 is KGHSH and CDR2 is LQKENI. The CDR3 sequence is 15 residues long. CDR3 DNA: TGTGCCAGCTCACCAGAGGCGGGAGCGGCAGATACGCAGTATTTT. Protein product: CASSPEAGAADTQYF. The variable domain in full, with the rest retrieved from reference TRBV18 and TRBJ2-3, is NAGVMQNPRHLVRRRGQEARLRCSPMKGHSHVYWYRQLPEEGLKFMVYLQKENIIDESGMPKERFSAEFPKEGPSILRIQQVVRGDSAAYFCASSPEAGAADTQYFGPGTRLTVL.

This clone turned up a few times. This chain links TRBV5-5 with TRBJ1-5, with D unclear. CDR3 length equals 16 residues. The germline CDR1 and CDR2 sequences are SGHKS and YYEKEE (reference sequence). V was clipped by 5 bases and J by 0 bases, with 15 bases between them. CDR3 DNA: TGTGCCAGCAGGGCAGCAGAGGCATATAGCAATCAGCCCCAGCATTTT. This encodes CASRAAEAYSNQPQHF.

V is TRBV2 and J is TRBJ2-6; D is uncertain. Looked up from germline, CDR1 is SNHLY and CDR2 is FYNNEI. Trimming took off 8 bases at V and 0 bases at J, with 11 bases between the two ends. The CDR3 runs to 15 residues. This CDR3 is CASREQLSGANVLTF. The CDR3 DNA sequence: TGTGCCAGCCGCGAACAGCTCTCTGGGGCCAACGTCCTGACTTTC.

The V call is TRBV18, the J call TRBJ1-3; 7 nucleotides align to TRBD1. Germline V gene data show CDR1 as KGHSH and CDR2 as LQKENI. The CDR3 loop spans 15 amino acids. V was pared by 7 bases and J by 4 bases, with 10 bases of the junction left unmatched. The CDR3 sequence is CASYETGRAGNTIYF. In nucleotides, the CDR3 is TGTGCCAGCTACGAGACAGGGAGAGCCGGAAACACCATATATTTT.

The CDR3 region has the DNA TGTGCCAGCAGTCCGACAGGGAGGAGCACAGATACGCAGTATTTT. This sequence encodes CASSPTGRSTDTQYF. The chain recombines TRBV25-1 with TRBJ2-3; TRBD1 might be the D (7 bases). CDR3 length: 15 residues. CDR1 and CDR2 from the germline V gene are MGHDK and SYGVNS. Trimming took 5 bases from V and 0 from J, leaving 12 bases between them. The variable domain in full, with the rest retrieved from reference TRBV25-1 and TRBJ2-3, is EADIYQTPRYLVIGTGKKITLECSQTMGHDKMYWYQQDPGMELHLIHYSYGVNSTEKGDLSSESTVSRIRTEHFPLTLESARPSHTSQYLCASSPTGRSTDTQYFGPGTRLTVL.

This chain uses TRBV5-1 with TRBJ2-2; D perhaps matches TRBD1 (6 bases). Germline CDR1 is SGHRS and CDR2 is YFSETQ. The CDR3 contains 15 residues. Deletions cut 4 bases from V and 3 bases from J, with 13 bases between. This chain's CDR3 is CASSPERGYTGELFF. CDR3 nucleotides: TGCGCCAGCAGCCCCGAAAGGGGGTACACCGGGGAGCTGTTTTTT.

This sequence joins TRBV28 and TRBJ2-7; 7 bases agree with TRBD2. The junction had 15 bases not matched to a gene; V was cut back by 10 bases and J by 3 bases. The length of the CDR3 is 15 residues. Germline CDR1 is MDHEN and CDR2 is SYDVKM. CDR3 residues: CATGGGGSLLYEQYF. The CDR3 DNA sequence: TGTGCCACCGGAGGTGGCGGGAGCCTCCTCTACGAGCAGTACTTC.

This clone appeared a few times. This sequence joins TRBV13 and TRBJ1-3; 7 nucleotides line up with TRBD1. V dropped 2 bases and J dropped 5; count of bases not matched to a gene: 3. Germline V gives CDR1 PRHDT, CDR2 FYEKMQ (reference sequence). The CDR3 runs to 14 residues. The CDR3, as DNA: TGTGCCAGCAGCTTATACAGGGGCAGAAACACCATATATTTT. Its translation is CASSLYRGRNTIYF.

The chain uses TRBV9 and TRBJ2-6; no clear D gene. This CDR3 is 17 amino acids long. CDR1 is SGDLS and CDR2 is YYNGEE in the germline V gene. The ends were cut back, 0 bases at V and 2 bases at J, with 12 bases in the middle. CDR3: CASSVEVRQAGANVLTF. As DNA, the CDR3 is TGTGCCAGCAGCGTAGAAGTAAGGCAGGCTGGGGCCAACGTCCTGACTTTC.

V is TRBV5-1 and J is TRBJ2-2; no firm D call. The germline V and J ends were trimmed by 4 bases and 2 bases, with 6 bases remaining between them. The length of the CDR3 is 13 residues. CDR1 SGHRS and CDR2 YFSETQ come from the germline V gene. CDR3 residues: CASSVVNTGELFF. The CDR3, as DNA: TGCGCCAGCAGCGTAGTCAACACCGGGGAGCTGTTTTTT.

The V gene is TRBV7-9, the J gene TRBJ1-1; TRBD1 is a possible D gene (5 bases). There are 16 residues in the CDR3. V was shortened by 5 bases and J by 6 bases, with 22 bases between the two germline ends. Germline CDR1 and CDR2: SEHNR and FQNEAQ (reference sequence). The CDR3 loop is CASSQSRAGGEAEAFF. The CDR3 DNA is TGTGCCAGCAGCCAAAGCCGGGCGGGGGGTGAAGCTGAAGCTTTCTTT.

The chain combines TRBV19 with TRBJ1-1; possible D gene TRBD1, 5 bases. The ends were cut back, 5 bases at V and 1 base at J, with 23 bases in the middle. CDR3 size: 18 residues. CDR1 LNHDA and CDR2 SQIVND come from the germline V gene (reference sequence). The CDR3 DNA follows: TGTGCCAGTAGTCTCCGCCGGGACGGGGTTAAAGAGAACACTGAAGCTTTCTTT. Its protein product is CASSLRRDGVKENTEAFF.